The 18 T cell receptor beta chains reported below all come from one sample, sequenced in a study of vaccination and CD4 T cells after COVID-19. The treatment: approximately nine-day PBMC culture with coronavirus spike peptide pools or control peptides (ViraFEST assay). Collection of the unexposed donor's CD4+ T cells took place before the COVID-19 pandemic (2011-2018). No antigen has been identified for these receptors. CD4+ T cells that had been cultured provided DNA sequenced with the Oncomine TCR Beta short-read assay. The source of extracted genomic DNA was cultured CD4+ T cells. TCRdb re-derived calls from the PCR reads in MiXCR, one entry per CDR3 protein. The sample lists about 6,300 distinct CDR3 sequences, 33% occurring once. Input material: CD4+ T cells from blood, cultured in vitro. The origin of the receptors is a human donor in good health.

This clonotype turned up a few times. The chain carries TRBV28 and TRBJ2-3, with TRBD2 matching 7 bases. The CDR3 is 18 amino acids. V was clipped by 6 bases and J by 4 bases; unmatched bases: 19. In germline, CDR1 is MDHEN, CDR2 SYDVKM. CDR3 nucleotide sequence: TGTGCCAGCAGCTATTTACGCCCCTGGACTAGTAAGGCAGATACGCAGTATTTT. Protein: CASSYLRPWTSKADTQYF.

This clonotype is labeled medium-sized (0.01 to 0.1%). J is TRBJ1-1 and V is TRBV20-1, with D unclear. The ends were cut back, 2 bases at V and 6 bases at J, with 7 bases in the middle. CDR3 length: 11 residues. CDR1 is DFQATT, CDR2 SNEGSKA, per germline (reference sequence). Here the CDR3 reads CSARRASEAFF. In DNA form, the CDR3 reads TGCAGTGCTAGAAGGGCCTCTGAAGCTTTCTTT.

The chain combines TRBV19 with TRBJ1-5, with 7 bases lining up with TRBD1. The ends lost 2 bases at V and 6 bases at J; junction bases unmatched: 10. CDR3 length: 16 amino acids. Germline CDR1 and CDR2: LNHDA and SQIVND (reference sequence). The CDR3 spells CASSIRQGSRVQPQHF. The CDR3 DNA follows: TGTGCCAGTAGTATACGACAGGGTTCGCGCGTTCAGCCCCAGCATTTT. The entire variable domain, with the rest obtained from reference TRBV19 and TRBJ1-5, is as follows: DGGITQSPKYLFRKEGQNVTLSCEQNLNHDAMYWYRQDPGQGLRLIYYSQIVNDFQKGDIAEGYSVSREKKESFPLTVTSAQKNPTAFYLCASSIRQGSRVQPQHFGDGTRLSIL.

This chain uses TRBV20-1 with TRBJ2-3, with D possibly being TRBD2 (5 bases). CDR3 length: 17 residues. Germline loops: CDR1 DFQATT, CDR2 SNEGSKA (reference sequence). Trimming took off 2 bases at V and 0 bases at J, with 18 bases between the two ends. The CDR3 here is CSARPPLTEASTDTQYF. CDR3 bases: TGCAGTGCTAGACCCCCCCTAACGGAGGCCAGCACAGATACGCAGTATTTT.

The chain has TRBV10-3 and TRBJ2-1; 10 nucleotides align to TRBD2. This CDR3 contains 14 residues. V dropped 8 bases and J dropped 5; count of bases not matched to a gene: 6. Germline assignment: CDR1 ENHRY and CDR2 SYGVKD. The CDR3 DNA is TGTGCCATCCGCCGGACTAGCGGAGACAATGAGCAGTTCTTC. As protein: CAIRRTSGDNEQFF.

The V gene is TRBV27, the J gene TRBJ1-2, with 7 bases that match TRBD1. Trimming removed 6 bases from V and 8 bases from J; junction bases left unmatched: 12. Germline assignment: CDR1 MNHEY and CDR2 SMNVEV (reference sequence). There are 14 residues in the CDR3. The CDR3 coding sequence is TGTGCCAGCAGAATGGGAGGGGGCGGGAGGGGCTACACCTTC. Its protein product is CASRMGGGGRGYTF.

This clonotype ranks as medium-sized (0.01 to 0.1%). This chain links TRBV19 with TRBJ1-5, with TRBD1 matching 8 bases. This CDR3 has 16 amino acids. The V gene's germline CDR1 is LNHDA and CDR2 SQIVND (reference sequence). The V gene end was trimmed by 3 bases and the J gene end by 4 bases; junction bases not matched to a gene: 8. The CDR3 spells CASSISGGVANQPQHF. In DNA form, the CDR3 reads TGTGCCAGTAGTATTTCAGGGGGCGTAGCGAATCAGCCCCAGCATTTT.

This chain links TRBV11-2 with TRBJ2-7, with TRBD2 as a possible D gene (6 bases). Germline values: CDR1 SGHAT, CDR2 FQNNGV. The CDR3 runs to 13 residues. Deletions cut 0 bases from V and 7 bases from J, with 10 bases between. CDR3 loop: CASSLDRGWEQYF. The CDR3 DNA reads TGTGCCAGCAGCTTAGATCGGGGGTGGGAGCAGTACTTC.

This chain joins TRBV24-1 and TRBJ2-3, with 10 bases aligning to TRBD2. Germline CDR1 KGHDR, CDR2 SFDVKD. The CDR3 spans 16 residues. Trimming took 2 bases from V and 2 from J; bases not matched to a gene: 3. CDR3 DNA sequence: TGTGCCACCAGTGATTCAGCGGGAGGGCCCACAGATACGCAGTATTTT. It codes for CATSDSAGGPTDTQYF.

The gene calls are TRBV6-1 and TRBJ2-5; D possibly uses TRBD1 or TRBD2 (5 bases each). This CDR3 comprises 15 residues. Germline lookup yields CDR1 MNHNS and CDR2 SASEGT. V lost 6 bases and J 0 bases, leaving 14 bases between the germline ends. The CDR3 loop reads CASRPGARDQETQYF. CDR3 nucleotide sequence: TGTGCCAGCAGGCCCGGGGCACGGGACCAAGAGACCCAGTACTTC.

This clonotype has more than one count but fewer than ten. V and J are TRBV7-3 and TRBJ2-1; TRBD2 agrees at 9 bases. CDR1 SGHTA and CDR2 FQGTGA come from the germline V gene. The junction had 6 bases not matched to a gene; V was cut back by 5 bases and J by 7 bases. The length of the CDR3 is 14 residues. The CDR3 DNA sequence: TGTGCCAGCAGCCTAAGCGGGAGGCTGAATGAGCAGTTCTTC. Its protein product is CASSLSGRLNEQFF.

In its sample, this clonotype was seen a few times. This chain connects TRBV6-2 or TRBV6-3 to TRBJ1-5, with TRBD1 as a possible D gene (6 bases). The CDR3 contains 12 residues. With 5 bases removed from V and 6 bases from J, the gap between germline ends came to 8 bases. Germline lookup yields CDR1 MNHEY and CDR2 SVGEGT. This CDR3 reads CASSPRGQPQHF. The CDR3 coding sequence is TGTGCCAGCAGTCCCAGGGGTCAGCCCCAGCATTTT.

CDR3 sequence reads: CASSPQGASGPQHF. CDR3 DNA: TGTGCCAGCAGCCCCCAGGGGGCCTCTGGTCCCCAGCATTTT. The V call is TRBV4-2, the J call TRBJ1-5; the match to TRBD1 covers 8 bases. V shed 4 bases, J shed 10 bases, and the junction held 9 bases outside the gene matches. Germline values: CDR1 LGHNA, CDR2 YNFKEQ. The CDR3 extends over 14 amino acids.

CDR3 residues: CASSLTTAYNEQFF. DNA for the CDR3: TGTGCCAGCAGCTTAACGACGGCCTACAATGAGCAGTTCTTC. V and J are TRBV7-3 and TRBJ2-1; D gene uncertain. Germline V gives CDR1 SGHTA, CDR2 FQGTGA. This CDR3 is built from 14 residues. Trimming took off 0 bases at V and 2 bases at J, with 5 bases between the two ends.

The rearrangement links TRBV7-3 to TRBJ2-1, with TRBD2 as a possible D gene (5 bases). Trimming pared 0 bases from V and 1 base from J, leaving 10 bases between. The CDR3 spans 16 residues. Per the germline V gene, CDR1 is SGHTA and CDR2 is FQGTGA. In nucleotides, the CDR3 is TGTGCCAGCAGCTTAACTTGGACGGGGTCCTACAATGAGCAGTTCTTC. Encoded protein: CASSLTWTGSYNEQFF.

There are a few counts of this clonotype. V is TRBV4-3 and J is TRBJ2-5; possible D gene TRBD1, 6 bases. Germline assignment: CDR1 LGHNA and CDR2 YSLEER. Trimming took off 1 base at V and 1 base at J, with 10 bases between the two ends. This CDR3 has 15 amino acids. The CDR3 here is CASSQGRTAQETQYF. CDR3 coding DNA: TGCGCCAGCAGCCAAGGGCGGACAGCCCAAGAGACCCAGTACTTC.

The V gene is TRBV5-6, the J gene TRBJ1-2, with a possible D match to TRBD1 (6 bases). There are 16 residues in the CDR3. Between the trimmed V and J ends, which lost 5 bases and 2 bases, there was a span of 19 bases. The germline CDR1 and CDR2 sequences are SGHDT and YYEEEE. The CDR3 region is CASSQRAWGANYGYTF. CDR3 nucleotide sequence: TGTGCCAGCAGTCAACGTGCATGGGGGGCGAACTATGGCTACACCTTC.

This chain joins TRBV15 and TRBJ2-2; D not certain. Germline loops: CDR1 LNHNV, CDR2 YYDKDF (reference sequence). Deletions cut 5 bases from V and 8 bases from J, with 6 bases between. CDR3 length equals 11 residues. This CDR3 reads CATSLQGELFF. CDR3 DNA sequence: TGTGCCACCAGCCTACAGGGGGAGCTGTTTTTT.